This TCR beta chain derives from a study of blood T cell repertoires in COVID-19. Study in general: The United States, Italy and Spain were the sources of the acute and convalescent COVID-19 samples. PBMCs, B-cell-depleted T cells, or T cells were the source of the cDNA or gDNA that made up the material.

Per the original methods: Researchers report that nucleated cell counts were estimated from reference gene primer amplification. Repertoires were generated with immunoSEQ multiplex PCR, while TCRdb's copy carries only in-frame clones and drops some. That table furnishes V, J and clone size, whereas the DNA furnished D and trimming. This table has more than 70,000 clones, about 85% appearing once. J gave up 2 bases and V 4 bases, and 8 bases lay outside the gene matches. Germline CDR1 SGHDT, CDR2 YYEEEE. This CDR3 has 15 amino acids. The V and J genes are TRBV5-6 and TRBJ2-7, with 8 nucleotides matching TRBD1. The TCR was taken from a human donor in a cohort sampled during active COVID-19. Sequenced sample: peripheral blood. CDR3 coding DNA: TGTGCCAGCAGCCCCGTTGGACAGGGAGCCTACGAGCAGTACTTC. Protein sequence: CASSPVGQGAYEQYF.